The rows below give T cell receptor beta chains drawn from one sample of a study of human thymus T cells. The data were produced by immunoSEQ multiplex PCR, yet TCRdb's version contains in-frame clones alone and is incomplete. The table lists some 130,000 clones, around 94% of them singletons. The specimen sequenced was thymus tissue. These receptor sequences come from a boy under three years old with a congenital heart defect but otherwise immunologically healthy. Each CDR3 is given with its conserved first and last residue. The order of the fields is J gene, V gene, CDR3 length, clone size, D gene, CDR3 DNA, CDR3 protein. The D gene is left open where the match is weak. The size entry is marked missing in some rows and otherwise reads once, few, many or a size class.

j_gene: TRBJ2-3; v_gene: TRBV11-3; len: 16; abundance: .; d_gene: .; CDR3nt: TGTGCCAGCAGTGTAGGGTGGGGGGTTGGCACAGATACGCAGTATTTT; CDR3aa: CASSVGWGVGTDTQYF
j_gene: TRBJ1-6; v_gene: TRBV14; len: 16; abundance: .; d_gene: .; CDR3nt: TGTGCCAGCAGCCAAGATAGGCCAGAGGACAATTCACCCCTCCACTTT; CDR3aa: CASSQDRPEDNSPLHF
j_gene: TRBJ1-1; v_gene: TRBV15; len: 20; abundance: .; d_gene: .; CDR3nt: TGTGCCACCAGCAGAGCGGAGAGCCGACTACTTAAGGACATGAACACTGAAGCTTTCTTT; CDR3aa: CATSRAESRLLKDMNTEAFF
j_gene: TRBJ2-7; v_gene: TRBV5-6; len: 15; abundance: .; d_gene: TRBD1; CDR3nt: TGTGCCAGCAGCAAGGGACAGGGGGCGGAACCCGAGCAGTACTTC; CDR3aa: CASSKGQGAEPEQYF
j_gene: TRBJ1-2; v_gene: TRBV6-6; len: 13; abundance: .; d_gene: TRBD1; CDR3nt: TGTGCCAGCACTAGGGACAGGGCATGTGGCTACACCTTC; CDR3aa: CASTRDRACGYTF
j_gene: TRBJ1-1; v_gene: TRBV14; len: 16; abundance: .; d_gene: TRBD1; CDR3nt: TGTGCCAGCAGCCAAGGAAGACAGGGGGTTCGGACTGAAGCTTTCTTT; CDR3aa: CASSQGRQGVRTEAFF
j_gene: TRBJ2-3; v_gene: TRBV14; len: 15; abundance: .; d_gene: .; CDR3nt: TGTGCCAGCAGCCAAGTCCGGGGAGCGCTGTATACGCAGTATTTT; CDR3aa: CASSQVRGALYTQYF
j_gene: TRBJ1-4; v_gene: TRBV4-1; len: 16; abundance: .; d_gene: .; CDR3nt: TGCGCCAGCAGCCAAGACGGAGATTTAGGGGGTGAAAAACTGTTTTTT; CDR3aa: CASSQDGDLGGEKLFF
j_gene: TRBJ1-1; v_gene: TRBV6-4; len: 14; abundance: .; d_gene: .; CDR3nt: TGTGCCAGCAGTGACAGAATCATGAACACTGAAGCTTTCTTT; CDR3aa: CASSDRIMNTEAFF
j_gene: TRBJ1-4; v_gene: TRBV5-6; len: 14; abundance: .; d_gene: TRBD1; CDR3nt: TGTGCCAGCAGCTTGGGAGGGGGCGGTGAAAAACTGTTTTTT; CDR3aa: CASSLGGGGEKLFF
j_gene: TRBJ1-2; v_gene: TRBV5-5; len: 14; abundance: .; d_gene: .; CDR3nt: TGTGCCAGCAGCTTGGAGGCCGAACTGGGGGGCTACACCTTC; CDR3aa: CASSLEAELGGYTF
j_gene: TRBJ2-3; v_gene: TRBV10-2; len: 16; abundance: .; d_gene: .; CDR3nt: TGCGCCAGTGAAGGCCGGGACAACCCTAGCACAGATACGCAGTATTTT; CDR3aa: CASEGRDNPSTDTQYF
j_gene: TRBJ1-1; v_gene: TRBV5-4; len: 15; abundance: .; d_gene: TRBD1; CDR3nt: TGTGCCAGCAGTCAAAGGACAGGGAAGAACACTGAAGCTTTCTTT; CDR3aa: CASSQRTGKNTEAFF
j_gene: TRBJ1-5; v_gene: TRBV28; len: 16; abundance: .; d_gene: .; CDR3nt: TGTGCCAGCAGCCCCCCCCGGGGAGCGGGGAATCAGCCCCAGCATTTT; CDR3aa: CASSPPRGAGNQPQHF
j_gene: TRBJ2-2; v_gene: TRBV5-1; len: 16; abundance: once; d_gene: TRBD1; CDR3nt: TGCGCCAGCAGCCCGGGACAGGGGCCCGGCACCGGGGAGCTGTTTTTT; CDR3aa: CASSPGQGPGTGELFF
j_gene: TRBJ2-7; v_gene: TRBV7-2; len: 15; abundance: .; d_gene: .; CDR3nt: TGTGCCAGCAGCTTCCATCGGGGGCCTATTTACGAGCAGTACTTC; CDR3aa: CASSFHRGPIYEQYF
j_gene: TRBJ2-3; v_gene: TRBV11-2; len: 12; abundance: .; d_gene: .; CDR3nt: TGTGCCAGCAGCGAGGGTGAGGGAGCGCAGTATTTT; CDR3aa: CASSEGEGAQYF
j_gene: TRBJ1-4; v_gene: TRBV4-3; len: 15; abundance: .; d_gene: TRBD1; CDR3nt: TGCGCCAGCAGCCGTCGACAGGGGGGGGATGAAAAACTGTTTTTT; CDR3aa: CASSRRQGGDEKLFF
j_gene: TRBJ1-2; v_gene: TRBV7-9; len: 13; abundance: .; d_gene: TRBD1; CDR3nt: TGTGCCAGCAGCCCGGGACAGGGAAGCGGCTACACCTTC; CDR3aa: CASSPGQGSGYTF
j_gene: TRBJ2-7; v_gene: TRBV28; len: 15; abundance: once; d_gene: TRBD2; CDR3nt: TGTGCCAGCAGCCCCTGCGGGGGAGTTTCCTACGAGCAGTACTTC; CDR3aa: CASSPCGGVSYEQYF
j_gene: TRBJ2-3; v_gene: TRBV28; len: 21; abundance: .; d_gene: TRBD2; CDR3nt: TGTGCCAGCAGTTTACAGGGACTAGCGGGGGGTCCGGTGCGGGGCACAGATACGCAGTATTTT; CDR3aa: CASSLQGLAGGPVRGTDTQYF
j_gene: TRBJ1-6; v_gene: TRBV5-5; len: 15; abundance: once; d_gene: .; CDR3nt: TGTGCCAGCAGCGCGGGTGGAAAGGTGAGCTCACCCCTCCACTTT; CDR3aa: CASSAGGKVSSPLHF
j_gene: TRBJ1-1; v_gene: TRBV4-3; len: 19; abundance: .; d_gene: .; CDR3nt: TGCGCCAGCAGCCAAGAAACTGTGCAGAGGGGGGAAATAAACACTGAAGCTTTCTTT; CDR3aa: CASSQETVQRGEINTEAFF
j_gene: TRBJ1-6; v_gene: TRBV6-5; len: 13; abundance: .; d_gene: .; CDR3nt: TGTGCCAGCAGTTCGGGGACTTGGTCACCCCTCCACTTT; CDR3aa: CASSSGTWSPLHF
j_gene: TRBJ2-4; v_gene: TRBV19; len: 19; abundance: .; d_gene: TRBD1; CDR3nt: TGTGCCAGTAGTATAGGGGGACAGGGAAAGCTTCTAGCCAAAAACATTCAGTACTTC; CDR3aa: CASSIGGQGKLLAKNIQYF
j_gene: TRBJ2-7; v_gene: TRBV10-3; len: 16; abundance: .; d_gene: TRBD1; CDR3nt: TGTGCCACACGCCGCTATAGGGACAGGGTTTATTACGAGCAGTACTTC; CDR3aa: CATRRYRDRVYYEQYF
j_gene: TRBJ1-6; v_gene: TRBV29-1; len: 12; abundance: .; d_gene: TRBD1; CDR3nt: TGCAGCGTGGCCACAGGGGATTCACCCCTCCACTTT; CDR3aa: CSVATGDSPLHF
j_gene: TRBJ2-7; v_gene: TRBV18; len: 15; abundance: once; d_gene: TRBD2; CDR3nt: TGTGCCAGCTCACCAGTTGGGGGGGGGAGCTACGAGCAGTACTTC; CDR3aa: CASSPVGGGSYEQYF
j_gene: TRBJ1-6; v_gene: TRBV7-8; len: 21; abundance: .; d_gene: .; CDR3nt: TGTGCCAGCAGCTTAGCGGGAAAGTACAAAAAGCCCAGCTCCTATAATTCACCCCTCCACTTT; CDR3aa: CASSLAGKYKKPSSYNSPLHF
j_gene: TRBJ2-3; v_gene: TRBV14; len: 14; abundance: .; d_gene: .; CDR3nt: TGTGCCAGCAGCCATCTGGGAGTCCCGGATACGCAGTATTTT; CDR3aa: CASSHLGVPDTQYF